Each of the 27 T cell receptor beta chains below was sequenced from the same sample in a study of metastatic and nonmetastatic thyroid tumors. TCRdb re-called the PCR reads with MiXCR. The table includes around 16,000 clones, about 23% detected once. Each patient went into thyroid surgery without having received any treatment. The sequenced sample was blood. Receptors originate from a male donor with papillary thyroid cancer or a benign thyroid nodule (not recorded which). Some clones in this sample may be carry-over from other donors' samples.

In nucleotides, the CDR3 is TGTGCCAGCAGCTTAGAGGACACTGCCTACTCCTACGAGCAGTACTTC. Amino acid sequence: CASSLEDTAYSYEQYF. The chain carries TRBV11-1 and TRBJ2-7; D is perhaps TRBD1 (5 bases). CDR1 is SGHAT and CDR2 is FQDESV in the germline V gene (reference sequence). This CDR3 is 16 amino acids long. Trimming removed 1 base at V and 0 bases at J, with 13 bases between.

As to this clone: An end of the junction does not agree with germline; a read error may underlie this. The V gene is TRBV7-7, the J gene TRBJ2-2; TRBD2 is a possible D gene (6 bases). Germline-derived CDR1 and CDR2 are SSHAT and FNYEAQ (reference sequence). The CDR3 is made up of 14 amino acids. CDR3 DNA: TGTGCTAGCAGTCACCCTGGAGGGGCCGAGGAGCTGTTTTTT. Its protein is CASSHPGGAEELFF.

This clone was counted a few times. This sample includes further DNA sequences coding for the same CDR3. The chain uses TRBV6-4 and TRBJ2-3, with D hard to call. With 2 bases removed from V and 1 base from J, the gap between germline ends came to 4 bases. This CDR3 contains 13 residues. Germline assignment: CDR1 MRHNA and CDR2 SNTAGT. This chain's CDR3 is CASSDRGTDTQYF. The CDR3 bases are TGTGCCAGCAGTGACAGGGGCACAGATACGCAGTATTTT.

By proportion, this clone is medium-sized (0.01 to 0.1%). The CDR3 reads CASSVRRDTNYYGYTF. CDR3 DNA: TGTGCCAGCAGCGTACGACGGGACACAAACTACTATGGCTACACCTTC. The rearrangement links TRBV9 to TRBJ1-2, with TRBD1 as a possible D gene (6 bases). The V end was cut by 1 base, the J end by 3 bases, with 16 bases between. The CDR3 consists of 16 residues. Germline-derived CDR1 and CDR2 are SGDLS and YYNGEE.

This clone is labeled medium-sized. The chain uses TRBV11-2 and TRBJ1-4, with 10 bases identical to TRBD1. The junction had 4 bases not matched to a gene; V was cut back by 5 bases and J by 7 bases. CDR3 length: 14 amino acids. The germline V gene has CDR1 SGHAT and CDR2 FQNNGV. The CDR3 here is CASSPDRGSEKLFF. CDR3 sequence (DNA): TGTGCCAGCAGCCCGGACAGGGGGAGTGAAAAACTGTTTTTT.

Judged by abundance, this clone is medium-sized (0.01 to 0.1%). The V and J genes are TRBV6-5 and TRBJ1-1; D might be TRBD1 (6 bases). V shed 2 bases and J shed 5 bases, with 15 bases lying between them. Germline assignment: CDR1 MNHEY and CDR2 SVGAGI. This CDR3 has 15 residues. CDR3 in DNA: TGTGCCAGCAGTTACGGGACGGGGGGCCAAACTGAAGCTTTCTTT. Encoded protein: CASSYGTGGQTEAFF.

This clone was found many times. The V call is TRBV19, the J call TRBJ2-1, with D perhaps TRBD1 (6 bases). Germline CDR1 is LNHDA and CDR2 is SQIVND (reference sequence). Trimming removed 2 bases at V and 8 bases at J, with 10 bases between. The CDR3 spans 13 residues. The CDR3 reads CASSIQGSDEQFF. CDR3 in DNA: TGTGCCAGTAGTATACAGGGGAGCGATGAGCAGTTCTTC.

This clone appeared many times. The chain is built from TRBV18 and TRBJ2-1, with a tentative D call TRBD2 (6 bases). Trimming pared 1 base from V and 5 bases from J, leaving 18 bases between. This CDR3 has 17 residues. CDR1 and CDR2 from the germline V gene are KGHSH and LQKENI. CDR3 in amino acids: CASSPQKGNGRNNEQFF. In nucleotides, the CDR3 is TGTGCCAGCTCACCACAGAAGGGGAATGGGAGGAACAATGAGCAGTTCTTC.

The gene calls are TRBV5-1 and TRBJ1-1; D remains ambiguous. CDR1 is SGHRS, CDR2 YFSETQ, per germline. The V end was cut by 3 bases, the J end by 1 base, with 7 bases between. CDR3 length: 13 amino acids. The CDR3 nucleotides are TGCGCCAGCAGCTGGGCCGGGAACACTGAAGCTTTCTTT. Protein product: CASSWAGNTEAFF. Together with reference TRBV5-1 and TRBJ1-1, the CDR3 gives the full variable domain: KAGVTQTPRYLIKTRGQQVTLSCSPISGHRSVSWYQQTPGQGLQFLFEYFSETQRNKGNFPGRFSGRQFSNSRSEMNVSTLELGDSALYLCASSWAGNTEAFFGQGTRLTVV.

This clone was seen ten or more times. The chain joins TRBV11-2 to TRBJ2-1; D is unclear. V was pared by 3 bases and J by 9 bases, with 9 bases between. The CDR3 extends over 12 amino acids. Per germline, CDR1 SGHAT and CDR2 FQNNGV. CDR3 loop: CASSFRSFEQFF. CDR3 in DNA: TGTGCCAGCAGCTTCAGGAGCTTTGAGCAGTTCTTC.

This clone has at least ten counts. J is TRBJ2-1 and V is TRBV7-9; TRBD2 agrees at 12 bases. Per germline, CDR1 SEHNR and CDR2 FQNEAQ (reference sequence). The CDR3 is 15 amino acids. V trimming: 6 bases; J trimming: 10 bases; junction bases outside the gene matches: 10. CDR3 nucleotides: TGTGCCAGCAGTCGCACTAGCGGGAGGTACCGGGAGCAGTTCTTC. Its protein product is CASSRTSGRYREQFF. Using reference TRBV7-9 and TRBJ2-1 for the parts outside the CDR3, the full variable domain is DTGVSQNPRHKITKRGQNVTFRCDPISEHNRLYWYRQTLGQGPEFLTYFQNEAQLEKSRLLSDRFSAERPKGSFSTLEIQRTEQGDSAMYLCASSRTSGRYREQFFGPGTRLTVL.

The table lists this clone with many counts. The chain recombines TRBV20-1 with TRBJ1-2; the match to TRBD1 covers 7 bases. The CDR3 consists of 12 residues. The J segment lost 4 bases and the V segment lost 5 bases, leaving 4 bases of the junction unmatched. CDR1 and CDR2 from the germline V gene are DFQATT and SNEGSKA (reference sequence). DNA for the CDR3: TGCAGTGCTGACAGGGCTGGCTATGGCTACACCTTC. This translates into CSADRAGYGYTF.

This clone was seen at least ten times. Germline and junction disagree at one end, which may indicate a read error. The chain couples TRBV7-7 to TRBJ2-1, with 8 bases that match TRBD1. Germline CDR1 is SSHAT and CDR2 is FNYEAQ (reference sequence). This CDR3 comprises 15 residues. In DNA, the CDR3 is TGTGCTAGCAGCCCCACAGGGGGCTCCTACAATGAGCAGTTCTTC. Protein product: CASSPTGGSYNEQFF. Based on the CDR3 plus reference TRBV7-7 and TRBJ2-1, the full variable domain is GAGVSQSPRYKVTKRGQDVTLRCDPISSHATLYWYQQALGQGPEFLTYFNYEAQPDKSGLPSDRFSAERPEGSISTLTIQRTEQRDSAMYRCASSPTGGSYNEQFFGPGTRLTVL.

This clone appeared many times. The chain joins TRBV5-1 to TRBJ1-2; D possibly corresponds to TRBD1 (5 bases). CDR1 and CDR2 (germline): SGHRS, YFSETQ. Trimming stripped 0 bases from V and 4 bases from J, with 10 bases between. The CDR3 contains 14 residues. CDR3 region: CASSLGQGTYGYTF. CDR3 nucleotide sequence: TGCGCCAGCAGCTTGGGACAAGGGACCTATGGCTACACCTTC. The whole variable domain, filled in from reference TRBV5-1 and TRBJ1-2, reads KAGVTQTPRYLIKTRGQQVTLSCSPISGHRSVSWYQQTPGQGLQFLFEYFSETQRNKGNFPGRFSGRQFSNSRSEMNVSTLELGDSALYLCASSLGQGTYGYTFGSGTRLTVV.

This clone came up many times. V and J are TRBV10-3 and TRBJ2-1; 7 bases fit TRBD2. CDR3 length: 15 residues. V gave up 5 bases and J gave up 5 bases; unmatched junction bases: 9. Germline V CDR1 and CDR2: ENHRY, SYGVKD. The CDR3, as DNA: TGTGCCATCAGTCCACGGGCGGGAGACCACAATGAGCAGTTCTTC. Its translation is CAISPRAGDHNEQFF.

In the case of this clone: A read error may account for a junction end that differs from germline. The chain employs TRBV6-1 and TRBJ2-2; D remains ambiguous. CDR1 and CDR2 from the germline V gene are MNHNS and SASEGT. CDR3 length equals 15 residues. The DNA of the CDR3 is TGTGCCAGCAGATACAGACGCCAAGCGTCCGGCGAGCTGTTTTTT. Translated, it gives CASRYRRQASGELFF.

This clone was observed many times. This chain joins TRBV12-5 and TRBJ2-1; no firm D call. Trimming took off 1 base at V and 3 bases at J, with 7 bases between the two ends. Germline V CDR1 and CDR2: LGHNT, FRNRAP. The length of the CDR3 is 14 residues. The CDR3 reads CASGLGGDYNEQFF. CDR3 DNA sequence: TGTGCTAGTGGTTTGGGCGGAGACTACAATGAGCAGTTCTTC. Combining the CDR3 with reference TRBV12-5 and TRBJ2-1 gives the whole variable domain DARVTQTPRHKVTEMGQEVTMRCQPILGHNTVFWYRQTMMQGLELLAYFRNRAPLDDSGMPKDRFSAEMPDATLATLKIQPSEPRDSAVYFCASGLGGDYNEQFFGPGTRLTVL.

This clone was recorded many times. The V gene is TRBV6-5, the J gene TRBJ2-5, with D perhaps matching TRBD2 (5 bases). The germline gives CDR1 MNHEY, CDR2 SVGAGI. Deletions cut 4 bases from V and 7 bases from J, with 16 bases between. The CDR3 spans 14 residues. The CDR3 region is CASSSSTNLGTQYF. CDR3 bases: TGTGCCAGCAGTTCCTCGACTAACCTAGGGACCCAGTACTTC.

This clone was recorded at least ten times. V gene TRBV15 combines with J gene TRBJ1-1; 8 positions agree with TRBD1. V lost 3 bases to trimming and J lost 8 bases; unmatched junction nucleotides: 8. Germline loops: CDR1 LNHNV, CDR2 YYDKDF (reference sequence). The CDR3 extends over 14 amino acids. CDR3 DNA: TGTGCCACCAGCAGCAGACAGGGGCGCCAAGAAGCTTTCTTT. Its translation: CATSSRQGRQEAFF.

This clone was seen only a few times. Just one base apart from a much larger clone, this may be a read error. This sample includes further DNA sequences coding for the same CDR3. The gene calls are TRBV6-4 and TRBJ2-2; no firm D call. The CDR3 is made up of 14 amino acids. Looked up from germline, CDR1 is MRHNA and CDR2 is SNTAGT. V was trimmed by 5 bases and J by 4 bases, leaving 11 bases between them. CDR3 nucleotide sequence: TGTGCCAGCAGTCCTGGACCTACCACCGGGGAGCTGTTTTTT. Residues: CASSPGPTTGELFF.

CDR3 protein: CSARDWGTSTDTQYF. The CDR3 nucleotides are TGCAGTGCTAGAGATTGGGGGACTAGCACAGATACGCAGTATTTT. The gene calls are TRBV20-1 and TRBJ2-3; D may be TRBD2 (6 bases). Trimming left V 0 bases short and J 0 bases short, with 10 bases between. This CDR3 is 15 amino acids long. CDR1 is DFQATT and CDR2 is SNEGSKA in the germline V gene (reference sequence).

The table lists this clone with many counts. In DNA form, the CDR3 reads TGTGCCAGCAGCTTAAGGGAGAGGGATACGCAGTATTTT. This encodes CASSLRERDTQYF. V is TRBV7-2 and J is TRBJ2-3; TRBD2 is a possible D gene (5 bases). Germline V gene sequence: CDR1 SGHTA, CDR2 FQGNSA. This CDR3 region has 13 residues. Trimming removed 2 bases at V and 6 bases at J, with 9 bases between.

Judged by abundance, this clone is medium-sized. This chain links TRBV20-1 with TRBJ1-3; D is uncertain. Germline CDR1 reads DFQATT; CDR2 reads SNEGSKA (reference sequence). Trimming cost V 2 bases and J 3 bases, with 5 bases left between them. This CDR3 has 12 residues. The CDR3 spells CSARSSGNTIYF. CDR3 in DNA: TGCAGTGCTAGAAGCAGTGGAAACACCATATATTTT.

V is TRBV20-1 and J is TRBJ1-1, with a tentative D call TRBD1 (5 bases). CDR3 size: 16 residues. Trimming left V 0 bases short and J 3 bases short, with 17 bases between. Germline assignment: CDR1 DFQATT and CDR2 SNEGSKA (reference sequence). This CDR3 reads CSARDLNGGSHTEAFF. The CDR3 nucleotides are TGCAGTGCTAGAGACTTAAACGGGGGGTCACACACTGAAGCTTTCTTT.

The table lists this clone with many counts. CDR3 sequence (DNA): TGTGCCACCCGTGGAGAGGGACGATATAGCAATCAGCCCCAGCATTTT. The encoded protein is CATRGEGRYSNQPQHF. This chain links TRBV15 with TRBJ1-5, with a tentative D call TRBD1 (5 bases). The germline gives CDR1 LNHNV, CDR2 YYDKDF (reference sequence). The CDR3 runs 16 residues. V was trimmed by 8 bases and J by 0 bases, leaving 17 bases between them. The entire variable domain, with the rest obtained from reference TRBV15 and TRBJ1-5, is as follows: DAMVIQNPRYQVTQFGKPVTLSCSQTLNHNVMYWYQQKSSQAPKLLFHYYDKDFNNEADTPDNFQSRRPNTSFCFLDIRSPGLGDTAMYLCATRGEGRYSNQPQHFGDGTRLSIL.

The J gene is TRBJ2-7, the V gene TRBV4-3, with D uncertain. The CDR3 is 15 amino acids. V was cut by 0 bases and J by 0 bases, with 9 bases left in between. Germline V gene sequence: CDR1 LGHNA, CDR2 YSLEER. CDR3 bases: TGCGCCAGCAGCCAAGATTTTGGTAGCTCCTACGAGCAGTACTTC. Amino acid sequence: CASSQDFGSSYEQYF.

The chain is built from TRBV3-1 and TRBJ2-1; D unclear. Germline V lookup: CDR1 LGHDT, CDR2 YNNKEL (reference sequence). The CDR3 has 12 amino acids. CDR3 residues: CAGLQIYNEQFF. The CDR3 DNA reads as TGTGCAGGGCTACAAATATACAATGAGCAGTTCTTC.